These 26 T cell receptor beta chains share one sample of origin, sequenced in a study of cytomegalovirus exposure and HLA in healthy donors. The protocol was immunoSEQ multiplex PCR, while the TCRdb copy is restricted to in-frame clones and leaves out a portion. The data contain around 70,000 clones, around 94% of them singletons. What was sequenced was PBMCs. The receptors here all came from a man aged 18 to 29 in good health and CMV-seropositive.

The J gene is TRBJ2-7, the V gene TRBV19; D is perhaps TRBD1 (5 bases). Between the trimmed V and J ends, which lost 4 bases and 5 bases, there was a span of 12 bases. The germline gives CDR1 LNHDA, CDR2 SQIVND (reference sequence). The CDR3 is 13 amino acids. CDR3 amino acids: CASSKFSRDEQYF. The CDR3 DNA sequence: TGTGCCAGTAGTAAGTTCTCCAGGGACGAGCAGTACTTC.

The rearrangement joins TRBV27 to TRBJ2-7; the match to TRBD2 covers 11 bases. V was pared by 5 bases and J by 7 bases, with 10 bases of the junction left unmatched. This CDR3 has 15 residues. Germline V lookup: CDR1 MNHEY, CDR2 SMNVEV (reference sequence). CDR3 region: CASSPGTSGLREQYF. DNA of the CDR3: TGTGCCAGCAGTCCCGGGACTAGCGGACTAAGAGAGCAGTACTTC.

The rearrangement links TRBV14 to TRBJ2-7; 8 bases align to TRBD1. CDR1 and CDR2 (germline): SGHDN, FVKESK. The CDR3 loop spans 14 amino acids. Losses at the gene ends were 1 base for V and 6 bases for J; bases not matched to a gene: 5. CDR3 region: CASSQGTGWFEQYF. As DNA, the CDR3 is TGTGCCAGCAGCCAAGGGACAGGGTGGTTCGAGCAGTACTTC.

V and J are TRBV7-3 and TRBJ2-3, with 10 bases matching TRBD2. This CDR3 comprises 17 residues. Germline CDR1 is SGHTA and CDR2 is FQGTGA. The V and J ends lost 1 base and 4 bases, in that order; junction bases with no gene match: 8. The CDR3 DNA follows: TGTGCCAGCAGCTTAAGTCTAGCGGGAGAGGTACCAGATACGCAGTATTTT. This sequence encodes CASSLSLAGEVPDTQYF.

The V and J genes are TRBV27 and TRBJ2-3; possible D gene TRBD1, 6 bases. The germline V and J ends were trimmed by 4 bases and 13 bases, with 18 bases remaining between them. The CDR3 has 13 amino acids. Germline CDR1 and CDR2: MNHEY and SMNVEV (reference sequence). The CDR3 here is CASSSTGTPTEYF. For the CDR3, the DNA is TGTGCCAGCAGTTCGACCGGGACACCGACTGAGTATTTT.

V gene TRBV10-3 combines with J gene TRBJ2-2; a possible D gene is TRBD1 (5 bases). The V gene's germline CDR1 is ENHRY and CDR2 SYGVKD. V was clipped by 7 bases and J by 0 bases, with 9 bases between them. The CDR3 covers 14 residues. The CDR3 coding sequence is TGTGCCATCACAGGGTATACGAACACCGGGGAGCTGTTTTTT. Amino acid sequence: CAITGYTNTGELFF.

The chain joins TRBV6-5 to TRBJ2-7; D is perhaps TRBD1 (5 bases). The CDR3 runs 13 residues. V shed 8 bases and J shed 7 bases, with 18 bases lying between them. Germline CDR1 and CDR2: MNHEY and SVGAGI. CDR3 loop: CASQRSGLGEQYF. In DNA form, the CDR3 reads TGTGCCAGCCAGCGATCAGGGTTGGGGGAGCAGTACTTC.

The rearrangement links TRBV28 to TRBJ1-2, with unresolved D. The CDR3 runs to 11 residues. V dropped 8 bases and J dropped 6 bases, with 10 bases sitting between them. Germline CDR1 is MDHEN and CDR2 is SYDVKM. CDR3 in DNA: TGTGCCAGCCGGGAGGGTAATGGCTACACCTTC. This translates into CASREGNGYTF.

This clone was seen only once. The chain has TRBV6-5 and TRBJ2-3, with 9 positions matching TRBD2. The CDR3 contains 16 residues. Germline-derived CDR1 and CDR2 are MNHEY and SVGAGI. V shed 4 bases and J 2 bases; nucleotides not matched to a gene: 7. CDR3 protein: CASSFDLAGFTDTQYF. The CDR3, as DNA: TGTGCCAGCAGTTTTGACCTAGCGGGGTTCACAGATACGCAGTATTTT.

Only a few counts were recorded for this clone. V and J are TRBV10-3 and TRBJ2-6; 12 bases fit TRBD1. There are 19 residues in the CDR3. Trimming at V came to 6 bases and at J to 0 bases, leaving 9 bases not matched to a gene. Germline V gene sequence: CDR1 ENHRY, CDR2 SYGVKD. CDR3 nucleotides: TGTGCCATCAGCCCGGGACAGGGGGCAGACCACTCTGGGGCCAACGTCCTGACTTTC. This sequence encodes CAISPGQGADHSGANVLTF.

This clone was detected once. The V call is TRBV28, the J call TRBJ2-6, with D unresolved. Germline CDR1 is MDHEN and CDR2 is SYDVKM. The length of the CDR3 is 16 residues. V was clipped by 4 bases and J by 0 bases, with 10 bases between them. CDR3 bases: TGTGCCAGCAGTTCATTCTATGGCTCTGGGGCCAACGTCCTGACTTTC. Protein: CASSSFYGSGANVLTF.

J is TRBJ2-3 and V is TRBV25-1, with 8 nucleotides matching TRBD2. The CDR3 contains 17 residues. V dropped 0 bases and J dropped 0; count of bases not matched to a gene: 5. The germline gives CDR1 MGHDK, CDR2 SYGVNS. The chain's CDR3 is CASSEYMTSDSTDTQYF. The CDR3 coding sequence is TGTGCCAGCAGTGAATACATGACTAGCGATAGCACAGATACGCAGTATTTT.

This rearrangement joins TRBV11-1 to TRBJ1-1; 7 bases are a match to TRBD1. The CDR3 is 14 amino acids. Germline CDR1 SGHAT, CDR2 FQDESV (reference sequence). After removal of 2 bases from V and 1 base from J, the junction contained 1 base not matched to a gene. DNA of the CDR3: TGTGCCAGCAGCTTAAGGACAGGGAACACTGAAGCTTTCTTT. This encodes CASSLRTGNTEAFF.

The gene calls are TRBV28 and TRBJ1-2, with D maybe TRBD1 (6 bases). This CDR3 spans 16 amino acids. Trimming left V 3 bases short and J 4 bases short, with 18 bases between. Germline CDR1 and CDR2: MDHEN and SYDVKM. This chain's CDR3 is CASSFRSGQQFYGYTF. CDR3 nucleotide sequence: TGTGCCAGCAGTTTCCGTTCGGGACAACAATTCTATGGCTACACCTTC.

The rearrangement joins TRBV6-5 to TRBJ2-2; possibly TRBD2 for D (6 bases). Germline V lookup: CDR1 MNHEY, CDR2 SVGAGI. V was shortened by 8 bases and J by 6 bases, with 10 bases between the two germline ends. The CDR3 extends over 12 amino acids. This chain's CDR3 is CASAIAAGELFF. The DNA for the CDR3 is TGTGCCAGCGCCATAGCGGCCGGGGAGCTGTTTTTT.

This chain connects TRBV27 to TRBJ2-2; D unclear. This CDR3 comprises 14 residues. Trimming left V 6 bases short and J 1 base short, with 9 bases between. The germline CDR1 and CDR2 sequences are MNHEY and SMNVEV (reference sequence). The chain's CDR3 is CASSHVQNTGELFF. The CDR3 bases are TGTGCCAGCAGCCATGTCCAGAACACCGGGGAGCTGTTTTTT.

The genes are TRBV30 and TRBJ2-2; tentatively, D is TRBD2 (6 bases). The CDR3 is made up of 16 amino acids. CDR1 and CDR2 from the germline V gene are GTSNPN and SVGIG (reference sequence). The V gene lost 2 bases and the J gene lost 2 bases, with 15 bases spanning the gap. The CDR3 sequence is CAWSLGLLSNTGELFF. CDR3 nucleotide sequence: TGTGCCTGGAGTCTGGGACTTTTAAGTAACACCGGGGAGCTGTTTTTT.

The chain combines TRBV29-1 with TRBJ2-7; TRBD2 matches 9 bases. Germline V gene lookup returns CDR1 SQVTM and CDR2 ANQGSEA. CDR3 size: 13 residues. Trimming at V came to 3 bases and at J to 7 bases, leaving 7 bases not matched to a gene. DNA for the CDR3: TGCAGCGTTGATAAGGGACTAGCTGGGGAGCAGTACTTC. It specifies CSVDKGLAGEQYF.

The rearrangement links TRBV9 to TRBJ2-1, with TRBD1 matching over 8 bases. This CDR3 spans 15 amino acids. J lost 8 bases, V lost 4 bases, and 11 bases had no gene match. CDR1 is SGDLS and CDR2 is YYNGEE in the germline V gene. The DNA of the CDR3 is TGTGCCAGCAGCCCCCGAGGACAGGGTAGGGATGAGCAGTTCTTC. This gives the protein CASSPRGQGRDEQFF.

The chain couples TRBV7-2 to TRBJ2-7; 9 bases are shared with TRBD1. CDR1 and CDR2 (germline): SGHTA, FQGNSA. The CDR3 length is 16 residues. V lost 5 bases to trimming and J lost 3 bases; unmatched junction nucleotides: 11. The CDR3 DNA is TGTGCCAGCAGCCCCCCCGGGACAGGGTTCCTCTACGAGCAGTACTTC. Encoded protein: CASSPPGTGFLYEQYF. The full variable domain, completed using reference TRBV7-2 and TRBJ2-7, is GAGVSQSPSNKVTEKGKDVELRCDPISGHTALYWYRQSLGQGLEFLIYFQGNSAPDKSGLPSDRFSAERTGGSVSTLTIQRTQQEDSAVYLCASSPPGTGFLYEQYFGPGTRLTVT.

Here the CDR3 DNA reads TGTGCCAGTAGTGTACAGGGGAAGAACACTGAAGCTTTCTTT. Its translation is CASSVQGKNTEAFF. The chain recombines TRBV19 with TRBJ1-1, with 7 bases that match TRBD1. There are 14 residues in the CDR3. The germline CDR1 and CDR2 sequences are LNHDA and SQIVND (reference sequence). The J segment lost 1 base and the V segment lost 5 bases, leaving 4 bases of the junction unmatched. The complete variable domain, with remaining parts taken from reference TRBV19 and TRBJ1-1, reads DGGITQSPKYLFRKEGQNVTLSCEQNLNHDAMYWYRQDPGQGLRLIYYSQIVNDFQKGDIAEGYSVSREKKESFPLTVTSAQKNPTAFYLCASSVQGKNTEAFFGQGTRLTVV.

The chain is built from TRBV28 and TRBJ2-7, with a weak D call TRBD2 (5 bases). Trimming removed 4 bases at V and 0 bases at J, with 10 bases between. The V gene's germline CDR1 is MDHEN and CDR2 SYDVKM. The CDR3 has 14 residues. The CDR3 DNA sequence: TGTGCCAGCAGTTCGGGGTTCAGCTCCTACGAGCAGTACTTC. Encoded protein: CASSSGFSSYEQYF. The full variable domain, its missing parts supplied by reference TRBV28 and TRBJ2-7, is DVKVTQSSRYLVKRTGEKVFLECVQDMDHENMFWYRQDPGLGLRLIYFSYDVKMKEKGDIPEGYSVSREKKERFSLILESASTNQTSMYLCASSSGFSSYEQYFGPGTRLTVT.

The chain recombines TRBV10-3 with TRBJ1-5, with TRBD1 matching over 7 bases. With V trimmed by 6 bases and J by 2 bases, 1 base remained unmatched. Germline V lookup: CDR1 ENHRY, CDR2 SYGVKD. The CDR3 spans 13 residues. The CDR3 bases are TGTGCCATCAGCCAGGGGGGCAATCAGCCCCAGCATTTT. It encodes CAISQGGNQPQHF.

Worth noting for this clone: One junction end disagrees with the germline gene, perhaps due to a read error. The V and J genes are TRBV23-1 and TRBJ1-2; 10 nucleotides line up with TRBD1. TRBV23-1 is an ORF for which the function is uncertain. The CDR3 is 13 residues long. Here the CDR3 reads CASSQSGTGVGAF. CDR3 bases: TGCGCCAGCAGTCAATCCGGGACAGGGGTTGGGGCCTTC.

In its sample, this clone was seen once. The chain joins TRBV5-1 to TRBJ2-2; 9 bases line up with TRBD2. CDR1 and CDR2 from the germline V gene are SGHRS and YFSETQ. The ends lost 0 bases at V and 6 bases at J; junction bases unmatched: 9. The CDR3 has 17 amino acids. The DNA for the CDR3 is TGCGCCAGCAGCTTGGCCGGACCGCGGGAGGGCCCCGGGGAGCTGTTTTTT. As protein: CASSLAGPREGPGELFF.

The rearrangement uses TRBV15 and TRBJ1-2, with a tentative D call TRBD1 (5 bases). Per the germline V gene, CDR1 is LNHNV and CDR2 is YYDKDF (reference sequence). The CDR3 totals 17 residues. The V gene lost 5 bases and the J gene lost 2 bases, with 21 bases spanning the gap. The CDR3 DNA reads TGTGCCACCAGCGGAGGGAGGGGTTTGATTGAGAACTATGGCTACACCTTC. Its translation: CATSGGRGLIENYGYTF. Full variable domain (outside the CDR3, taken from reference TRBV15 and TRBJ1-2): DAMVIQNPRYQVTQFGKPVTLSCSQTLNHNVMYWYQQKSSQAPKLLFHYYDKDFNNEADTPDNFQSRRPNTSFCFLDIRSPGLGDTAMYLCATSGGRGLIENYGYTFGSGTRLTVV.